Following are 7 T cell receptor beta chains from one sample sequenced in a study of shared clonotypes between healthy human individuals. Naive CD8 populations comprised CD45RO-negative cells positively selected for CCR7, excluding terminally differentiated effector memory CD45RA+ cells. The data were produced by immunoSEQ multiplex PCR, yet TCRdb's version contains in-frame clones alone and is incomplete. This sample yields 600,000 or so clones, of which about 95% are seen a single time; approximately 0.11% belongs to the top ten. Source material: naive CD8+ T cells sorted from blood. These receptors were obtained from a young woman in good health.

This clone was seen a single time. CDR3 protein: CATSRDSTFPYEQYF. The CDR3 DNA follows: TGTGCCACCAGCAGAGATTCTACCTTCCCCTACGAGCAGTACTTC. The chain recombines TRBV15 with TRBJ2-7; no clear D gene. Germline CDR1 reads LNHNV; CDR2 reads YYDKDF (reference sequence). V dropped 0 bases and J dropped 2 bases, with 11 bases sitting between them. The CDR3 consists of 15 residues.

CDR3 in amino acids: CASSPPGAGNVYEQYF. The DNA of the CDR3 is TGTGCCAGCAGCCCCCCGGGAGCGGGTAATGTCTACGAGCAGTACTTC. V gene TRBV7-9 combines with J gene TRBJ2-7, with TRBD2 as a possible D gene (6 bases). Germline-derived CDR1 and CDR2 are SEHNR and FQNEAQ (reference sequence). Trimming took 5 bases from V and 3 from J, leaving 20 bases between them. CDR3 length equals 16 residues.

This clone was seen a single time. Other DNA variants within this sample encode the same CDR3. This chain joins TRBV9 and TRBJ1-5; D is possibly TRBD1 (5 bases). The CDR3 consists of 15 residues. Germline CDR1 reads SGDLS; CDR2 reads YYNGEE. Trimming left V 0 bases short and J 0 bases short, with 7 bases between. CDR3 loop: CASSVGGNSNQPQHF. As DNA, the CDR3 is TGTGCCAGCAGCGTAGGGGGGAATAGCAATCAGCCCCAGCATTTT.

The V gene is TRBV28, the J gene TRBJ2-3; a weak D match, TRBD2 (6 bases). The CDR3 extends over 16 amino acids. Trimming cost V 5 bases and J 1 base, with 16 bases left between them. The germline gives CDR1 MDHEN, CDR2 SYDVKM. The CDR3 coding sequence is TGTGCCAGCAGTCCCCCCCCACTAGCCGGCACAGATACGCAGTATTTT. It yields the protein CASSPPPLAGTDTQYF. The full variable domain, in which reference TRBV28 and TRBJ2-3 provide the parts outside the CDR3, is DVKVTQSSRYLVKRTGEKVFLECVQDMDHENMFWYRQDPGLGLRLIYFSYDVKMKEKGDIPEGYSVSREKKERFSLILESASTNQTSMYLCASSPPPLAGTDTQYFGPGTRLTVL.

This chain's CDR3 is CASSPPPGEIETQYF. CDR3 sequence (DNA): TGTGCCAGCTCACCACCGCCAGGGGAGATCGAGACCCAGTACTTC. The chain employs TRBV18 and TRBJ2-5; D possibly corresponds to TRBD1 (6 bases). The germline V gene has CDR1 KGHSH and CDR2 LQKENI. There are 15 residues in the CDR3. V gave up 0 bases and J gave up 5 bases, with 13 bases separating them.

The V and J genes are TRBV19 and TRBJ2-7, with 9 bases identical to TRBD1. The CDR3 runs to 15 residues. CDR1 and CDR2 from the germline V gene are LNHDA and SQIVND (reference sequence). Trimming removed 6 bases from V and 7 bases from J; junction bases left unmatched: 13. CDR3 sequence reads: CASRSTTGGTGEQYF. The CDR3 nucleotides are TGTGCCAGTAGATCAACGACAGGGGGGACTGGGGAGCAGTACTTC.

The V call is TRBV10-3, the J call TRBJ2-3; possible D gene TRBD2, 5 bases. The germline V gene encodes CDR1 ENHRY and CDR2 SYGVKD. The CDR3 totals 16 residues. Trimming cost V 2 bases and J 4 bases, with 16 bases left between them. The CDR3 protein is CAISEEQLVRSDTQYF. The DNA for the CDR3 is TGTGCCATCAGTGAGGAGCAACTAGTTCGGTCAGATACGCAGTATTTT.